The 28 T cell receptor beta chains below come from one sample, sequenced in a study of control samples from healthy donors and cancer patients. The repertoire was sequenced with immunoSEQ multiplex PCR; TCRdb's copy has only in-frame clones and lacks some. In the table there are 110,000 or so clones, around nine tenths of which are singletons. The sequenced material came from blood. Receptor source: a human donor in good health. The donor label of this sample is uncertain.

CDR3 protein: CASSYGRQVQETQYF. The CDR3 DNA reads as TGTGCCAGCAGTTATGGCAGACAGGTCCAAGAGACCCAGTACTTC. The J gene is TRBJ2-5, the V gene TRBV6-5; tentatively, D is TRBD1 (6 bases). In germline, CDR1 is MNHEY, CDR2 SVGAGI. Deletions cut 3 bases from V and 1 base from J, with 12 bases between. The CDR3 is 15 amino acids.

On this clone itself: This sample includes further DNA sequences coding for the same CDR3. CDR3 nucleotides: TGTGCCAGCAGCTCGCCCGGGAGCAGTACCGGGGCCAACGTCCTGACTTTC. This codes for CASSSPGSSTGANVLTF. This sequence joins TRBV7-3 and TRBJ2-6; a possible D gene is TRBD2 (6 bases). CDR1 is SGHTA and CDR2 is FQGTGA in the germline V gene. Trimming shortened V by 4 bases and J by 4 bases, and 17 bases separated the two germline ends. CDR3 length equals 17 residues.

The J gene is TRBJ2-7, the V gene TRBV11-3, with 8 bases matching TRBD2. Trimming removed 4 bases from V and 3 bases from J; junction bases left unmatched: 8. This CDR3 region has 15 residues. Germline assignment: CDR1 SGHNT and CDR2 YENEEA. The CDR3 protein is CASSSGGIPLYEQYV. In nucleotides, the CDR3 is TGTGCCAGCAGCTCGGGGGGGATCCCCCTCTACGAGCAGTACGTC.

This clone was seen once. V is TRBV19 and J is TRBJ1-1; possible D gene TRBD1, 6 bases. The V gene lost 5 bases and the J gene lost 4 bases, with 11 bases spanning the gap. This CDR3 contains 13 residues. Germline V gives CDR1 LNHDA, CDR2 SQIVND (reference sequence). CDR3 region: CASSLTQGTEAFF. CDR3 DNA: TGTGCCAGTAGTCTCACACAGGGCACTGAAGCTTTCTTT.

The J gene is TRBJ1-5, the V gene TRBV5-1, with a possible D match to TRBD1 (6 bases). CDR1 SGHRS and CDR2 YFSETQ come from the germline V gene. Between the trimmed V and J ends, which lost 1 base and 4 bases, there was a span of 12 bases. This CDR3 is 15 amino acids long. This chain's CDR3 is CASSLTGGGNQPQHF. CDR3 nucleotides: TGCGCCAGCAGCTTGACGGGGGGCGGGAATCAGCCCCAGCATTTT.

This clone appeared a single time. This rearrangement joins TRBV2 to TRBJ1-2; 8 bases line up with TRBD1. The CDR3 contains 15 residues. V lost 0 bases to trimming and J lost 8 bases; unmatched junction nucleotides: 8. Per the germline V gene, CDR1 is SNHLY and CDR2 is FYNNEI. This chain's CDR3 is CASSEARGRGQGYTF. The CDR3 DNA reads TGTGCCAGCAGTGAAGCGAGAGGCAGGGGGCAGGGCTACACCTTC.

J is TRBJ1-4 and V is TRBV29-1; D not resolved. The CDR3 loop spans 14 amino acids. The V gene lost 1 base and the J gene lost 8 bases, with 14 bases spanning the gap. Germline CDR1 reads SQVTM; CDR2 reads ANQGSEA. CDR3 protein: CSVEGGAAGEKLFF. The CDR3 bases are TGCAGCGTTGAAGGAGGCGCAGCGGGGGAAAAACTGTTTTTT. Full variable domain (remainder filled in from reference TRBV29-1 and TRBJ1-4): SAVISQKPSRDICQRGTSLTIQCQVDSQVTMMFWYRQQPGQSLTLIATANQGSEATYESGFVIDKFPISRPNLTFSTLTVSNMSPEDSSIYLCSVEGGAAGEKLFFGSGTQLSVL.

Here the CDR3 reads CASSADSLNYGYTF. The DNA for the CDR3 is TGTGCCAGTAGTGCCGACAGCCTTAACTATGGCTACACCTTC. The chain couples TRBV19 to TRBJ1-2; possibly TRBD1 for D (5 bases). The ends were cut back, 5 bases at V and 1 base at J, with 11 bases in the middle. Germline V gives CDR1 LNHDA, CDR2 SQIVND (reference sequence). This CDR3 has 14 residues.

The chain recombines TRBV18 with TRBJ2-7, with TRBD1 matching 10 bases. This CDR3 is 14 amino acids long. V shed 0 bases, J shed 11 bases, and the junction held 7 bases outside the gene matches. From germline, CDR1 is KGHSH and CDR2 LQKENI. The CDR3 DNA reads TGTGCCAGCTCACCACCCGGGACAGGGGCTATGGAGTACTTC. It encodes CASSPPGTGAMEYF.

This clone came up once. The CDR3, as DNA: TGTGCCAGCTCACCACTCAAGGGATCGAATGAGCAGTTCTTC. This encodes CASSPLKGSNEQFF. V and J are TRBV18 and TRBJ2-1; D uncertain. V lost 1 base and J lost 7, with 11 bases in between. Germline V gene data show CDR1 as KGHSH and CDR2 as LQKENI. This CDR3 has 14 amino acids.

The rearrangement links TRBV5-6 to TRBJ1-2, with 8 bases fitting TRBD1. The CDR3 length is 14 residues. Germline V CDR1 and CDR2: SGHDT, YYEEEE. The junction had 6 bases not matched to a gene; V was cut back by 4 bases and J by 4 bases. The CDR3 protein is CASSPGQGVYGYTF. CDR3 in DNA: TGTGCCAGCAGCCCCGGACAGGGCGTCTATGGCTACACCTTC.

V and J are TRBV28 and TRBJ1-2; D unresolved. Germline loops: CDR1 MDHEN, CDR2 SYDVKM. Trimming removed 11 bases from V and 6 bases from J, with 16 bases in between. The CDR3 contains 12 residues. Here the CDR3 DNA reads TGTGCCTCATCTGGACTCCCGAATGGCTACACCTTC. Translating it yields CASSGLPNGYTF.

The chain links TRBV6-2 or TRBV6-3 to TRBJ2-3; 9 bases line up with TRBD1. V gave up 5 bases and J gave up 2 bases; unmatched junction bases: 8. CDR1 MNHEY and CDR2 SVGEGT come from the germline V gene. CDR3 length equals 16 residues. The CDR3 DNA reads as TGTGCCAGCAGTGGGCCAACAGGGGGCACCACAGATACGCAGTATTTT. It codes for CASSGPTGGTTDTQYF.

In this sample, this clone turned up a few times. V is TRBV3-1 (or the pseudogene TRBV3-2) and J is TRBJ1-1; no reliable D call. Germline CDR1 is LGHDT and CDR2 is YNNKEL (reference sequence). The CDR3 totals 15 residues. V gave up 1 base and J gave up 0 bases, with 9 bases separating them. The CDR3 DNA sequence: TGTGCCAGCAGCCAAGTCGGAGGACTGAACACTGAAGCTTTCTTT. Residues: CASSQVGGLNTEAFF.

The chain links TRBV6-2 or TRBV6-3 to TRBJ2-7; perhaps TRBD1 as D (5 bases). CDR1 MNHEY and CDR2 SVGEGT come from the germline V gene. V was trimmed by 4 bases and J by 3 bases, leaving 7 bases between them. There are 12 residues in the CDR3. The DNA of the CDR3 is TGTGCCAGCAGTTCCACAGGCTACGAGCAGTACGTC. Protein: CASSSTGYEQYV.

The J gene is TRBJ1-4, the V gene TRBV9, with 8 bases aligning to TRBD1. The V gene's germline CDR1 is SGDLS and CDR2 YYNGEE. The V gene end was trimmed by 0 bases and the J gene end by 3 bases; junction bases not matched to a gene: 4. This CDR3 has 16 residues. The CDR3 sequence is CASSVAGQDSNEKLFF. The CDR3 region has the DNA TGTGCCAGCAGCGTAGCGGGACAGGACTCTAATGAAAAACTGTTTTTT.

This chain connects TRBV11-2 to TRBJ2-7, with D unclear. Germline V gene lookup returns CDR1 SGHAT and CDR2 FQNNGV. Trimming cost V 1 base and J 0 bases, with 10 bases left between them. CDR3 length equals 15 residues. The CDR3 nucleotides are TGTGCCAGCAGCTTAGCTTCCTGGAGCTCCTACGAGCAGTACTTC. This sequence encodes CASSLASWSSYEQYF.

The rearrangement uses TRBV6-5 and TRBJ1-1, with D tentatively TRBD1 (5 bases). CDR1 and CDR2 (germline): MNHEY, SVGAGI. The V gene lost 4 bases and the J gene lost 7 bases, with 22 bases spanning the gap. The CDR3 runs to 16 residues. CDR3 sequence: CASSSIPVPTAFEAFF. As DNA, the CDR3 is TGTGCCAGCAGTTCTATCCCGGTCCCGACAGCCTTTGAAGCTTTCTTT.

This chain joins TRBV28 and TRBJ2-7; D perhaps matches TRBD2 (6 bases). The V gene lost 6 bases and the J gene lost 2 bases, with 8 bases spanning the gap. The CDR3 sequence is 12 residues long. Germline-derived CDR1 and CDR2 are MDHEN and SYDVKM. The CDR3 loop reads CASRAGTYEQYF. The CDR3 DNA reads as TGTGCCAGCAGGGCGGGAACCTACGAGCAGTACTTC. Filled out from reference TRBV28 and TRBJ2-7, the complete variable domain reads DVKVTQSSRYLVKRTGEKVFLECVQDMDHENMFWYRQDPGLGLRLIYFSYDVKMKEKGDIPEGYSVSREKKERFSLILESASTNQTSMYLCASRAGTYEQYFGPGTRLTVT.

The V gene is TRBV5-1, the J gene TRBJ2-7; D is undetermined. From germline, CDR1 is SGHRS and CDR2 YFSETQ. This CDR3 comprises 14 residues. Trimming shortened V by 0 bases and J by 4 bases, and 11 bases separated the two germline ends. The CDR3 spells CASSLGSIFYEQYF. The CDR3 nucleotides read TGCGCCAGCAGCTTGGGCTCCATTTTTTACGAGCAGTACTTC. Full variable domain (rest looked up from reference TRBV5-1 and TRBJ2-7): KAGVTQTPRYLIKTRGQQVTLSCSPISGHRSVSWYQQTPGQGLQFLFEYFSETQRNKGNFPGRFSGRQFSNSRSEMNVSTLELGDSALYLCASSLGSIFYEQYFGPGTRLTVT.

The rearrangement links TRBV27 to TRBJ1-1, with TRBD1 matching 7 bases. The V gene end was trimmed by 3 bases and the J gene end by 4 bases; junction bases not matched to a gene: 5. This CDR3 has 14 amino acids. The germline gives CDR1 MNHEY, CDR2 SMNVEV (reference sequence). This chain's CDR3 is CASSLGQLPTEAFF. The CDR3 bases are TGTGCCAGCAGTTTGGGACAGTTACCCACTGAAGCTTTCTTT.

This clone was observed a single time. The rearrangement uses TRBV2 and TRBJ2-3, with D perhaps TRBD2 (5 bases). V was pared by 3 bases and J by 6 bases, with 13 bases between. This CDR3 is 14 amino acids long. Germline V gives CDR1 SNHLY, CDR2 FYNNEI. This chain's CDR3 is CASSESLPGDTQYF. The CDR3 DNA sequence: TGTGCCAGCAGTGAGTCACTCCCGGGGGATACGCAGTATTTT.

The chain employs TRBV4-1 and TRBJ1-4; 9 bases line up with TRBD1. V shed 0 bases and J 10 bases; nucleotides not matched to a gene: 3. There are 14 residues in the CDR3. CDR1 and CDR2 from the germline V gene are MGHRA and YSYEKL. The CDR3 DNA reads as TGCGCCAGCAGCCAAGATGGGACAGGGAGAAAACTGTTTTTT. This sequence encodes CASSQDGTGRKLFF.

The V gene is TRBV7-3, the J gene TRBJ2-1; weak D call: TRBD1 (6 bases). The V gene lost 5 bases and the J gene lost 5 bases, with 10 bases spanning the gap. This CDR3 is 13 amino acids long. Germline values: CDR1 SGHTA, CDR2 FQGTGA. CDR3 sequence: CASSLDRNNEQFF. The CDR3 DNA follows: TGTGCCAGCAGCCTGGACAGAAACAATGAGCAGTTCTTC.

This clone was observed once. This chain joins TRBV19 and TRBJ1-1; D is undetermined. Trimming left V 3 bases short and J 8 bases short, with 7 bases between. The CDR3 has 11 amino acids. CDR1 LNHDA and CDR2 SQIVND come from the germline V gene (reference sequence). CDR3: CASSMLGEAFF. The DNA for the CDR3 is TGTGCCAGTAGTATGTTGGGAGAAGCTTTCTTT.

This rearrangement joins TRBV11-3 to TRBJ2-7, with 9 bases matching TRBD2. V lost 5 bases to trimming and J lost 7 bases; unmatched junction nucleotides: 0. CDR1 is SGHNT and CDR2 is YENEEA in the germline V gene. The CDR3 totals 11 residues. CDR3 sequence reads: CASSAGGEQYF. CDR3 in DNA: TGTGCCAGCAGCGCGGGGGGGGAGCAGTACTTC.

The CDR3 here is CASSDPQGGSYNEQFF. The DNA for the CDR3 is TGCGCCAGCAGCGACCCACAGGGAGGAAGCTACAATGAGCAGTTCTTC. The chain links TRBV5-1 to TRBJ2-1, with D perhaps assigned TRBD1 or TRBD2 (6 bases each). Germline CDR1 and CDR2: SGHRS and YFSETQ. The V and J ends lost 4 bases and 3 bases respectively, with 17 bases between them. The CDR3 length is 16 residues.

The genes are TRBV23-1 and TRBJ1-5; 8 bases are shared with TRBD1. TRBV23-1 is an open reading frame, and its role is uncertain. The CDR3 is 15 amino acids. The V gene end was trimmed by 3 bases and the J gene end by 2 bases; junction bases not matched to a gene: 3. CDR3 sequence: CASSQETGGNQPQHF. CDR3 sequence (DNA): TGCGCCAGCAGTCAGGAGACAGGGGGCAATCAGCCCCAGCATTTT.